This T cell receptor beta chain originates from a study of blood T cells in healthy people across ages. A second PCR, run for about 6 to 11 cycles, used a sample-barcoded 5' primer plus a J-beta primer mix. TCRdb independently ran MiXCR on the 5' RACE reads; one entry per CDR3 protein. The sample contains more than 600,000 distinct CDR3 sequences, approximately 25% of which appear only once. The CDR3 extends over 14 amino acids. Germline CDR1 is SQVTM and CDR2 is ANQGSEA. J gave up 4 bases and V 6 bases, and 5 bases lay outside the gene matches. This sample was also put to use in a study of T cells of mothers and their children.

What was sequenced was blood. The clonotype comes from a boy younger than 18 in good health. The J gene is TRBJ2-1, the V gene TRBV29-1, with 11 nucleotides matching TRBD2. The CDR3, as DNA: TGCAGCGTAGGACTAGCGGGCTTTTACAATGAGCAGTTCTTC. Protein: CSVGLAGFYNEQFF.